This is a list of T cell receptor beta chains from one sample in a study of tumor-infiltrating lymphocytes in primary liver carcinoma. TCRdb analysed the multiplex PCR reads with MiXCR anew, one entry per CDR3 protein. Among 330,000 or so distinct CDR3 sequences listed, almost 65% were seen once. Sequenced material: peripheral blood. The receptors shown here come from a man aged 35-49 years with primary liver carcinoma and hepatitis B virus infection. The CDR3 runs from the conserved cysteine through the conserved F or W. D genes are given only for firm matches. Part of the rows lack a size; the others show once, few, many or a class for expanded clones.

j_call,clone_size,d_call,v_call,cdr3_nt,cdr3_aa
TRBJ2-2,NA,NA,TRBV6-5,TGTGCCAGCAGTTACTCGCTGGGTAGTAGGACCTGGGAGCTGTTTTTT,CASSYSLGSRTWELFF
TRBJ2-2,NA,TRBD2,TRBV11-2,TGTGCTAGCGGCTTACAGCCTAGCGGGATCACCGGGGAACTGTTTTTT,CASGLQPSGITGELFF
TRBJ2-6,NA,NA,TRBV12-3/TRBV12-4,TGTCCCAGCGGTTTTGGGGGCTCTGGGGCCAACGTCCTGACTTTC,CPSGFGGSGANVLTF
TRBJ1-2,NA,NA,TRBV11-2,TGTATCAGCAGCTTACTAAGACCGCTAAACTATGGCTACACCTTC,CISSLLRPLNYGYTF
TRBJ2-3,NA,TRBD2,TRBV5-1,TGCGCCAGCAGCTTGGCTACGTCGGGAGGACCAGATACGCAGTATTTT,CASSLATSGGPDTQYF
TRBJ2-5,many,TRBD2,TRBV12-3/TRBV12-4,TGTGCCAGCAGTGACCGACTAGCGGGAGTAGGAGAGACCCAGTACTTC,CASSDRLAGVGETQYF
TRBJ1-2,few,NA,TRBV5-1,TGCGCCAGCAGCAAACAGGGTTCCAACTATGGCTACACCTTC,CASSKQGSNYGYTF
TRBJ2-5,once,NA,TRBV11-2,TGTGTCAGCAGCTTAGCGAGGCCAGTCCTGGGAAAAAAAGAGACCCAGTACTTC,CVSSLARPVLGKKETQYF
TRBJ2-7,NA,NA,TRBV11-2,TGTGCCAGCAGCTTACTATCCTCAGGTCCTCGAGACGAGCGGTATTTC,CASSLLSSGPRDERYF
TRBJ2-3,many,NA,TRBV29-1,TGCAGCGTTGGAAGGACACTTACAGATACGCAGTATTTT,CSVGRTLTDTQYF
TRBJ1-1,many,TRBD1,TRBV10-2,TGCGCCAGCAGTGAAACAGGGGCGAGACTTAGAGGGTCCACTGAAGCTTTCTTT,CASSETGARLRGSTEAFF
TRBJ1-3,NA,NA,TRBV14,TGTGCCAGCAGCCAAAACTCAGACCTCCTCTCTGGAAACACCATATATTTT,CASSQNSDLLSGNTIYF
TRBJ1-1,NA,NA,TRBV11-2,TGTACCAGCAGCTTATATGGGGTTTCCACTGAAGCTTTCTTT,CTSSLYGVSTEAFF
TRBJ2-1,many,NA,TRBV11-3,TGTGCCAGTGGGCAGGCAGGCAATGAGCAGTTCTTC,CASGQAGNEQFF
TRBJ2-1,NA,NA,TRBV21-1,TGTGTCAGCAGCAAAGGGCGGGTGGCGGTAGTTTACAATGAGCAGTTCTTC,CVSSKGRVAVVYNEQFF